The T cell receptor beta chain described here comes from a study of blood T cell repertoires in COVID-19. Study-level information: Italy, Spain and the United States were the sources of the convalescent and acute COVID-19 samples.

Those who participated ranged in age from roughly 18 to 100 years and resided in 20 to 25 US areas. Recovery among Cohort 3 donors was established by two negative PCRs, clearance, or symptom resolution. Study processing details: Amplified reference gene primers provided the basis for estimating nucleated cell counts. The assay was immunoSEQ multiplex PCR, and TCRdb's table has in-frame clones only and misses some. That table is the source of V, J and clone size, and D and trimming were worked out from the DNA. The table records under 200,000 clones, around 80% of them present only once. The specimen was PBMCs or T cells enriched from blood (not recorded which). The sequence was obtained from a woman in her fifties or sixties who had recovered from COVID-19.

The CDR3 loop reads CASRVSGRFTDTQYF. CDR3 nucleotide sequence: TGTGCCAGCAGGGTTTCGGGAAGGTTCACAGATACGCAGTATTTT. This chain connects TRBV13 to TRBJ2-3; D is perhaps TRBD2 (5 bases). Germline loops: CDR1 PRHDT, CDR2 FYEKMQ (reference sequence). This CDR3 spans 15 amino acids. Trimming removed 6 bases from V and 2 bases from J, with 15 bases in between.